This TCR beta chain emerged from a study of tumor-infiltrating lymphocytes in primary liver carcinoma. Across the study: T1-T3 N0M0 was the stage of the tumors, which were 4.2 to 10 cm across. General study results and limits: The difference in top-250-clone fraction between tumors and blood was significant, favoring tumors (p = 0.039).

CDR3 size: 14 residues. Trimming took off 5 bases at V and 6 bases at J, with 16 bases between the two ends. The germline V gene encodes CDR1 PRHDT and CDR2 FYEKMQ (reference sequence). Total RNA amounting to around 450 ng was the source from which TCR beta cDNA was made with a constant-region primer. ARM-PCR was slightly modified, and three nested multiplex PCR rounds with it gave rise to the TCR beta libraries. The first two PCR rounds used TRBV1-TRBV30 forward primers with a C-beta reverse primer, around 10 cycles each. TCRdb called the multiplex PCR reads again in MiXCR, with one record for every CDR3 protein. The sample has 120,000 or so distinct CDR3 sequences; about 59% are singletons. Unsorted bulk tissue, about 18-32 mg of it, served as the source for co-extraction of RNA and DNA. Five separate regions were sampled from each tumor. As regards this clonotype: The target antigen is unknown.

The rearrangement joins TRBV13 to TRBJ1-2; possible D gene TRBD1, 6 bases. The receptor's source is a woman between 55 and 75 years old with primary liver carcinoma and hepatitis B virus infection. Sequencing was done on a sample of liver tumor tissue from sampling region 1. Subset noted: tumor region T1, superior pole. CDR3 bases: TGTGCCAGCAGCCGCAAGGAGGGGGTGGATGGCTACACCTTC. Its protein is CASSRKEGVDGYTF.